This T cell receptor (beta chain) was sequenced during a study of response to subunit inactivated influenza vaccine. Findings and caveats of the study: Each seasonal flu vaccination may recruit only limited new T cells, authors suggested.

TCRdb used MiXCR to reprocess the RT-PCR reads, holding one entry per CDR3 protein. The data hold 650,000 to 700,000 distinct CDR3 sequences, with 15% to 18% observed a single time. With V trimmed by 3 bases and J by 7 bases, 6 bases remained unmatched. CDR1 and CDR2 from the germline V gene are SGHRS and YFSETQ. CDR3 length equals 13 residues. On this clonotype: No antigen is known for it.

The V gene is TRBV5-1, the J gene TRBJ1-2, with 7 bases lining up with TRBD1. Sequencing was performed on PBMCs from blood, taken 12 days after vaccination. This sequence originates from a man aged 50-60 years who received an inactivated influenza vaccine. The CDR3 reads CASSSGQAVGYTF. DNA for the CDR3: TGCGCCAGCAGCTCCGGACAGGCCGTTGGCTACACCTTC. Complete variable domain (other parts from reference TRBV5-1 and TRBJ1-2): KAGVTQTPRYLIKTRGQQVTLSCSPISGHRSVSWYQQTPGQGLQFLFEYFSETQRNKGNFPGRFSGRQFSNSRSEMNVSTLELGDSALYLCASSSGQAVGYTFGSGTRLTVV.